This entry lists 16 T cell receptor beta chains sequenced from one sample in a study of blood T cell repertoires in COVID-19. TCRdb's table, derived via immunoSEQ multiplex PCR, lists solely in-frame clones and lacks some. The sample contains 180,000 or so clones, 75% to 90% of which appear only once. The source material was peripheral blood. The receptors here all came from a man aged 40-55 years with acute or convalescent COVID-19.

This chain connects TRBV7-8 to TRBJ2-1; D is perhaps TRBD2 (7 bases). V lost 3 bases, J lost 0 bases, and 12 bases lay in between. This CDR3 is 16 amino acids long. Germline CDR1 reads SGHVS; CDR2 reads FQNEAQ. The CDR3 protein is CASSFPRGASYNEQFF. CDR3 DNA sequence: TGTGCCAGCAGCTTTCCTCGGGGGGCCTCCTACAATGAGCAGTTCTTC.

The chain carries TRBV18 and TRBJ2-7; possibly TRBD1 for D (6 bases). The germline V gene has CDR1 KGHSH and CDR2 LQKENI. This CDR3 spans 14 amino acids. Trimming cost V 3 bases and J 5 bases, with 14 bases left between them. The CDR3 DNA reads as TGTGCCAGCTCACCTATACAGGGAGCTAACGAGCAGTACTTC. Its protein product is CASSPIQGANEQYF.

V and J are TRBV30 and TRBJ1-2; 7 nucleotides line up with TRBD1. Germline V gene data show CDR1 as GTSNPN and CDR2 as SVGIG (reference sequence). The ends lost 7 bases at V and 8 bases at J; junction bases unmatched: 10. The CDR3 runs to 12 residues. For the CDR3, the DNA is TGTGCCTACTTGACAGGGTCTTGGGGCTACACCTTC. It codes for CAYLTGSWGYTF.

The chain employs TRBV7-2 and TRBJ2-2; D is undetermined. From germline, CDR1 is SGHTA and CDR2 FQGNSA. Between the trimmed V and J ends, which lost 3 bases and 1 base, there was a span of 6 bases. The length of the CDR3 is 14 residues. In DNA form, the CDR3 reads TGTGCCAGCAGCTTGTCCAGGAACACCGGGGAGCTGTTTTTT. As protein: CASSLSRNTGELFF.

The chain is built from TRBV28 and TRBJ1-4; 9 bases are a match to TRBD1. After removal of 5 bases from V and 3 bases from J, the junction contained 7 bases not matched to a gene. Germline V lookup: CDR1 MDHEN, CDR2 SYDVKM. The CDR3 extends over 16 amino acids. CDR3 amino acids: CASSADRGLSNEKLFF. The DNA of the CDR3 is TGTGCCAGCAGTGCGGACAGGGGCCTTTCTAATGAAAAACTGTTTTTT.

The chain uses TRBV7-2 and TRBJ1-1, with 7 bases lining up with TRBD1. Germline assignment: CDR1 SGHTA and CDR2 FQGNSA. The V gene end was trimmed by 5 bases and the J gene end by 2 bases; junction bases not matched to a gene: 5. The CDR3 spans 14 residues. The CDR3 sequence is CASSARQGNTEAFF. The DNA for the CDR3 is TGTGCCAGCAGCGCCAGACAGGGAAACACTGAAGCTTTCTTT. Supplemented by reference TRBV7-2 and TRBJ1-1, the full variable domain reads GAGVSQSPSNKVTEKGKDVELRCDPISGHTALYWYRQSLGQGLEFLIYFQGNSAPDKSGLPSDRFSAERTGGSVSTLTIQRTQQEDSAVYLCASSARQGNTEAFFGQGTRLTVV.

V is TRBV4-2 and J is TRBJ1-5; D uncertain. Germline V gives CDR1 LGHNA, CDR2 YNFKEQ. Trimming pared 0 bases from V and 2 bases from J, leaving 8 bases between. The CDR3 totals 15 residues. The CDR3 loop reads CASSQDSGGNQPQHF. The DNA for the CDR3 is TGTGCCAGCAGCCAAGACAGCGGGGGCAATCAGCCCCAGCATTTT.

This chain uses TRBV5-5 with TRBJ1-2, with a tentative D call TRBD1 (5 bases). Trimming took 4 bases from V and 5 from J, leaving 18 bases between them. Germline-derived CDR1 and CDR2 are SGHKS and YYEKEE (reference sequence). The CDR3 is 15 amino acids. The CDR3 nucleotides are TGTGCCAGCAGCGCGGTCCTCGGGGGACCATATGGCTACACCTTC. This codes for CASSAVLGGPYGYTF.

The rearrangement uses TRBV5-1 and TRBJ2-6; the match to TRBD1 covers 7 bases. From germline, CDR1 is SGHRS and CDR2 YFSETQ. The CDR3 loop spans 17 amino acids. J gave up 3 bases and V 4 bases, and 10 bases lay outside the gene matches. CDR3 in DNA: TGCGCCAGCAGCCCCGACAGGGCGGGTGATGGGGCCAACGTCCTGACTTTC. Translating it yields CASSPDRAGDGANVLTF.

The V call is TRBV10-3, the J call TRBJ1-2; possibly TRBD1 for D (5 bases). Germline V CDR1 and CDR2: ENHRY, SYGVKD. The CDR3 extends over 13 amino acids. V was pared by 5 bases and J by 3 bases, with 10 bases between. CDR3 in amino acids: CAISRGGDYGYTF. The CDR3 DNA follows: TGTGCCATCAGTCGGGGGGGAGACTATGGCTACACCTTC.

The J gene is TRBJ1-2, the V gene TRBV19; 8 nucleotides match TRBD1. The germline gives CDR1 LNHDA, CDR2 SQIVND (reference sequence). The V and J ends lost 4 bases and 1 base, in that order; junction bases with no gene match: 2. The CDR3 spans 14 residues. The CDR3 sequence is CASSNGQGNYGYTF. DNA for the CDR3: TGTGCCAGTAGTAATGGACAGGGTAACTATGGCTACACCTTC.

The chain couples TRBV30 to TRBJ1-2, with D possibly being TRBD1 (6 bases). Germline V lookup: CDR1 GTSNPN, CDR2 SVGIG (reference sequence). Trimming cost V 3 bases and J 6 bases, with 17 bases left between them. The CDR3 runs to 14 residues. CDR3 nucleotide sequence: TGTGCCTGGAGCAAGACAGGCGCTTTTCATGGCTACACCTTC. It translates to CAWSKTGAFHGYTF. The full variable domain, its missing parts supplied by reference TRBV30 and TRBJ1-2, is SQTIHQWPATLVQPVGSPLSLECTVEGTSNPNLYWYRQAAGRGLQLLFYSVGIGQISSEVPQNLSASRPQDRQFILSSKKLLLSDSGFYLCAWSKTGAFHGYTFGSGTRLTVV.

The chain uses TRBV6-5 and TRBJ1-2, with a weak D call TRBD1 (6 bases). Germline assignment: CDR1 MNHEY and CDR2 SVGAGI. V was trimmed by 7 bases and J by 4 bases, leaving 13 bases between them. The length of the CDR3 is 13 residues. The CDR3 DNA sequence: TGTGCCAGCACCAAACCGGACAGCTATGGCTACACCTTC. Its translation: CASTKPDSYGYTF.

The gene calls are TRBV2 and TRBJ1-1, with 7 bases identical to TRBD1. V was pared by 3 bases and J by 6 bases, with 10 bases of the junction left unmatched. This CDR3 is built from 15 residues. The germline V gene encodes CDR1 SNHLY and CDR2 FYNNEI. CDR3 sequence: CASSEIRGLGAEAFF. CDR3 nucleotides: TGTGCCAGCAGTGAGATTAGGGGGCTGGGAGCTGAAGCTTTCTTT.

The table lists this clone with a few counts. V gene TRBV27 combines with J gene TRBJ2-2; tentative D call: TRBD1 (7 bases). V lost 5 bases and J 4 bases, leaving 14 bases between the germline ends. Germline CDR1 and CDR2: MNHEY and SMNVEV (reference sequence). There are 15 residues in the CDR3. CDR3 DNA: TGTGCCAGCAGTATACGACAGGGAGGCACCGGGGAGCTGTTTTTT. This translates into CASSIRQGGTGELFF.

The V gene is TRBV4-3, the J gene TRBJ2-5; 10 nucleotides agree with TRBD2. J was trimmed by 1 base and V by 0 bases; bases with no gene match: 5. Germline lookup yields CDR1 LGHNA and CDR2 YSLEER. The length of the CDR3 is 17 residues. CDR3 loop: CASSQDPAGGLQETQYF. The DNA of the CDR3 is TGCGCCAGCAGCCAAGACCCAGCGGGGGGGCTCCAAGAGACCCAGTACTTC.